This T cell receptor (beta chain) was sequenced for a study of PD-L1 blockade in urothelial cancer. Study details: About 85% of the 29 patients were men with bladder-origin urothelial cancer.

General study results and limits: Tumor-associated blood clones were expanded more by durable-benefit patients at 3 weeks.

Germline assignment: CDR1 LGHNA and CDR2 YSLEER. The length of the CDR3 is 16 residues. J was trimmed by 5 bases and V by 4 bases; bases with no gene match: 10. Concerning this clone itself: Its antigen is unidentified.

The table came from immunoSEQ multiplex PCR; TCRdb's copy has only in-frame clones and leaves some out. This sample has 45,000 to 60,000 clones, with around nine tenths found just once. The input for sequencing was PBMCs, taken around atezolizumab (anti-PD-L1) treatment. V gene TRBV4-3 combines with J gene TRBJ2-3, with 9 bases matching TRBD1. This clonotype was obtained from a man in his fifties or sixties with urothelial cancer. Written as DNA, the CDR3 is TGCGCCAGCAGCCCTGCCGTTGGACAGGGGCGAGATACGCAGTATTTT. Its protein is CASSPAVGQGRDTQYF.